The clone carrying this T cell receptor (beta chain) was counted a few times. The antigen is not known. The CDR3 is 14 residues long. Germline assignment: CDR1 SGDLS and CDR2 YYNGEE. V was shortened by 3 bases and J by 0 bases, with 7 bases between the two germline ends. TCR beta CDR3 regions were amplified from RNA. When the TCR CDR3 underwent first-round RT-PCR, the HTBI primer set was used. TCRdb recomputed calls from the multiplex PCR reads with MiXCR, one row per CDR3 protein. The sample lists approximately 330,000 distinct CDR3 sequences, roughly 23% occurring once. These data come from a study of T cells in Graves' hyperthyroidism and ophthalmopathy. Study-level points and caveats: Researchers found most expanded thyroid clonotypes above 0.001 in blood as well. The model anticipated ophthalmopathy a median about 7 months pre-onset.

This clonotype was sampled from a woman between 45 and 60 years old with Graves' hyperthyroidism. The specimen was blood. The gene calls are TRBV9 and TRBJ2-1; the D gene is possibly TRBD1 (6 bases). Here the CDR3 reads CASSARGSYNEQFF. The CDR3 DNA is TGTGCCAGCAGCGCCAGGGGCTCCTACAATGAGCAGTTCTTC.